A selection of T cell receptor beta chains follows, all from one sample in a study of blood T cells in healthy people across ages. TCRdb reprocessed the 5' RACE reads via MiXCR and lists one record per CDR3 protein. The profile covers under 850,000 distinct CDR3 sequences, with about 36% appearing a single time and 13% taken by the ten largest. Sequencing was carried out using blood. The receptors come from a man aged 18-30 years in good health. CDR3s leave out the opening cysteine and the closing phenylalanine or tryptophan. D genes are given only for firm matches.

TRBJ2-3 | TRBV20-1 | TRBD2 | 13 | SATGGRVLSDTQY
TRBJ2-3 | TRBV6-4 | - | 9 | ASSEGDTQY
TRBJ1-6 | TRBV3-1 | - | 12 | ASSPGPRNSPLH
TRBJ2-4 | TRBV12-3/TRBV12-4 | TRBD1 | 14 | ASSPQGVKAKNIQY
TRBJ1-2 | TRBV20-1 | TRBD1 | 13 | TTTRGTEANYGYT
TRBJ1-2 | TRBV10-3 | TRBD1 | 14 | AITTGTGLANYGYT
TRBJ2-3 | TRBV20-1 | TRBD2 | 12 | SARASGDTDTQY
TRBJ1-1 | TRBV3-1 | - | 12 | ASSQERANTEAF
TRBJ2-5 | TRBV7-7 | - | 12 | ASSYYHNRGEQY
TRBJ2-2 | TRBV6-1 | TRBD1 | 12 | ASSVITGGGELF
TRBJ1-1 | TRBV6-1 | - | 15 | ASRRTRHQGIYTEAF
TRBJ1-1 | TRBV6-2/TRBV6-3 | - | 9 | ASRSAREAF
TRBJ1-2 | TRBV9 | - | 13 | ASSVEVHPNYGYT
- | TRBV13 | TRBD1 | 13 | ASGLAGTGGYEQY
TRBJ2-1 | TRBV10-3 | - | 10 | AIVNSYNEQF
TRBJ1-4 | TRBV28 | - | 13 | ASTPGTRTNEKLF
TRBJ2-1 | TRBV20-1 | TRBD2 | 12 | SARGGGGAPEQF
TRBJ1-5 | TRBV10-3 | - | 14 | AISESKGDSNQPQH
TRBJ1-1 | TRBV5-6 | - | 14 | ASSLFGKPELLEAF
TRBJ2-3 | TRBV20-1 | TRBD1 | 10 | SASTGTGEQY
TRBJ2-5 | TRBV11-3 | TRBD2 | 15 | ASSLDPSGYKKETQY
TRBJ1-2 | TRBV12-3/TRBV12-4 | - | 12 | ASSVHGGLGGYT